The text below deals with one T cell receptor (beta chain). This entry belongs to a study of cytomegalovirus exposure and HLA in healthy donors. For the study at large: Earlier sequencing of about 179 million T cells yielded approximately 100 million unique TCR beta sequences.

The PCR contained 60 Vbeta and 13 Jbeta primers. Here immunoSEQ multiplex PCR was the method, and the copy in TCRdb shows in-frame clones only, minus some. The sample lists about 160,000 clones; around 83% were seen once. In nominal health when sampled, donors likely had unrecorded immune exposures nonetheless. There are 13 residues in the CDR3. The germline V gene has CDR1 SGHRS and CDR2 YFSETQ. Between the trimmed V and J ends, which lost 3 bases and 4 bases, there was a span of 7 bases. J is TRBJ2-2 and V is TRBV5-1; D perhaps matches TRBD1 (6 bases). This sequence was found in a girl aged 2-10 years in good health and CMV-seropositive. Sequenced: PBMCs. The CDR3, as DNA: TGCGCCAGCAGCTGGGACACCACCGGGGAGCTGTTTTTT. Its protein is CASSWDTTGELFF.